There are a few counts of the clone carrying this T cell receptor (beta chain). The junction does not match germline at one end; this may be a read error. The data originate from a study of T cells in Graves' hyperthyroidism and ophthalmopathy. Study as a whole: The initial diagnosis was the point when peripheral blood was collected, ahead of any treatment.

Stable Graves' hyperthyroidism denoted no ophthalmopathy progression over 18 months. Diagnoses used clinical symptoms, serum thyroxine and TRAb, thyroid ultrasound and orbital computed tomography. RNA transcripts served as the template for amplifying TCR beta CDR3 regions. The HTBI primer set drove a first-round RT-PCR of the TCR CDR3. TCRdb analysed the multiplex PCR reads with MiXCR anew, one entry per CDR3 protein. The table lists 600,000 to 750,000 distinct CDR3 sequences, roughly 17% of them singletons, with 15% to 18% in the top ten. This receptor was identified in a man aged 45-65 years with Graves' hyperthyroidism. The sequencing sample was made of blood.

Written as DNA, the CDR3 is TGTGCCAGCAGATACTTTCAAAGGGATGAAAAACTGTTTTTT. Protein sequence: CASRYFQRDEKLFF. V gene TRBV6-2 or TRBV6-3 combines with J gene TRBJ1-4; D not resolved. Germline values: CDR1 MNHEY, CDR2 SVGEGT. The CDR3 is 14 amino acids.